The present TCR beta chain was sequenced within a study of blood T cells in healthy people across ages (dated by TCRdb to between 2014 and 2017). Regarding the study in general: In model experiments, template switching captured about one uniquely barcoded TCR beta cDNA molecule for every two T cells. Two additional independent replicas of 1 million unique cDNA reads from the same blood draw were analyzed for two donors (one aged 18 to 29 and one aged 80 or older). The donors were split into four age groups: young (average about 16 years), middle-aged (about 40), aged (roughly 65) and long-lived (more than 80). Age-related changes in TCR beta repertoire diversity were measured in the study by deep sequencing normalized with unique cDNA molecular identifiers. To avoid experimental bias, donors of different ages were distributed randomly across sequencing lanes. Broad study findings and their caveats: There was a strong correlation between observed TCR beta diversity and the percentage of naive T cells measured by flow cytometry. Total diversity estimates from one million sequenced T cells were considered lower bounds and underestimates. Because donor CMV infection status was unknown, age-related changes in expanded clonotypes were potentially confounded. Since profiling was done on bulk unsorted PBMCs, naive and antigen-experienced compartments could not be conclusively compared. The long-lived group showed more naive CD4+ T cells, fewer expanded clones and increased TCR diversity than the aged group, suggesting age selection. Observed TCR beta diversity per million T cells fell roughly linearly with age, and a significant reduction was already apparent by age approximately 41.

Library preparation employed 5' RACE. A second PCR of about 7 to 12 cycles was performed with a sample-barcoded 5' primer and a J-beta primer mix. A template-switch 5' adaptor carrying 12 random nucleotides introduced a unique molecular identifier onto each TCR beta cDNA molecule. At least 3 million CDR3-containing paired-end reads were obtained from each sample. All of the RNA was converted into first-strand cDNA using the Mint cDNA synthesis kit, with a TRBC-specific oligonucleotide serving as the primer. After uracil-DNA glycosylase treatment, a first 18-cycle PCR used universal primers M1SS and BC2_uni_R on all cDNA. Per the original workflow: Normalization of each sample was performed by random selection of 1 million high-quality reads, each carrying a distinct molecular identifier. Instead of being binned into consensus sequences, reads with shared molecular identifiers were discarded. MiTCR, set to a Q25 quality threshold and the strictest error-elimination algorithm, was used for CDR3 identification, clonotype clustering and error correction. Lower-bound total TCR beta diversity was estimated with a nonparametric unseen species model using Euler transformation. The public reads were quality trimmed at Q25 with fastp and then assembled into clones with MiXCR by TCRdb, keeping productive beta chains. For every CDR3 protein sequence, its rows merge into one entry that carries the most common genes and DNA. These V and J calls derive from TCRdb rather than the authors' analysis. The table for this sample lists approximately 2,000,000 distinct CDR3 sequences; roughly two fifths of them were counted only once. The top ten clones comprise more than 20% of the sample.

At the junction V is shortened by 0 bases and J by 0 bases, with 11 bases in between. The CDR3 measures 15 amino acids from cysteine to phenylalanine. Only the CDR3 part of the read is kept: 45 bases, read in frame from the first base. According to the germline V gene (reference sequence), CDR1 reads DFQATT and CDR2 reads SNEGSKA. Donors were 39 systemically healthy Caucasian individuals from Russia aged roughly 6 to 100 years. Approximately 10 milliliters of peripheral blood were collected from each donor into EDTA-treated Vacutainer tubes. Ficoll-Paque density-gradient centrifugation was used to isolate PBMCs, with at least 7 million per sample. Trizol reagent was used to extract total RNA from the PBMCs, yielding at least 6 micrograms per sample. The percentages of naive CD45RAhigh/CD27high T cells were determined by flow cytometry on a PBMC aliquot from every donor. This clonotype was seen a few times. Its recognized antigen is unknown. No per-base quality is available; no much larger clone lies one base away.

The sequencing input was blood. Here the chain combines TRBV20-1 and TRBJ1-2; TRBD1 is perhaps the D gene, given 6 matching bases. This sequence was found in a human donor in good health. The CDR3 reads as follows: CSARDTGQPNYGYTF. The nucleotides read TGCAGTGCTAGAGATACGGGACAACCTAACTATGGCTACACCTTC.